This is a list of T cell receptor beta chains from one sample in a study of T cells in localized non-small cell lung cancer. Data came from immunoSEQ multiplex PCR; TCRdb stores just in-frame clones and leaves some out. Found here are about 1,500 clones, less than 30% of them singletons; the top ten hold 20% to 25%. Specimen: normal lung tissue next to the tumor, collected before any cancer treatment. These receptors were obtained from a male donor at least 60 years old with stage I lung adenocarcinoma. Each CDR3 is given with its conserved first and last residue. Fields, in order: clone size, V gene, CDR3 protein. Some rows mark clone size as missing; the rest say once, few, many or name a class of expanded clone.

once | TRBV30 | CAWSLTDYEQYF
few | TRBV11-3 | CASSPTGTGVYGYTF
large | TRBV30 | CAWALGGDTQYF
medium-sized | TRBV9 | CASSSAWSQRDTQYF
. | TRBV6-8 | CASSYPLGLAGSRWAYEQYF
. | TRBV6-8 | CASSPGKGAYNEQFF
. | TRBV15 | CATSRIKGLRTYEQYF
medium-sized | TRBV9 | CASSASGNIYNEQFF
. | TRBV6-8 | CASSYPNGQGQGAGANVLTF
. | TRBV6-8 | CASTYGQNYEQYF
large | TRBV29-1 | CSVRTSGKVQYF
. | TRBV6-8 | CASILSANRNNEQFF
. | TRBV11-3 | CASSLYPPRALKRDEQFF
medium-sized | TRBV11-3 | CASSHAGAGPMDYGYTF
. | TRBV1 | CASSQDGYAGNTIYF
. | TRBV2 | CASSLSSGDRYYEQYF
. | TRBV6-8 | CASSYSPGVVVTGELFF
. | TRBV12-5 | CASGLGTEETQYF
. | TRBV9 | CASSQGANQPQHF
medium-sized | TRBV6-8 | CASSYGEPEKGGYGYTF
medium-sized | TRBV9 | CASIFDGGSTDTQYF
. | TRBV9 | CASNLAGGSTDTQYF
. | TRBV4-1 | CASSQGGLLAEISYEQYF
once | TRBV28 | CASSATTDTQYF
. | TRBV19 | CASSKGRIQQETQYF
once | TRBV30 | CAWSSSGANEQFF
. | TRBV12-5 | CASGFSSSGSEQYF
. | TRBV12-2 | CAALSGGARTGELFF
few | TRBV12-5 | CASTRPGQGNTEAFF
few | TRBV9 | CASSRDTGRFETQYF
. | TRBV1 | CASSQEGAQNTEAFF
few | TRBV30 | CAWSVSTRGEKLFF
once | TRBV19 | CASAGGGQHYEQYF
. | TRBV11-3 | CASSHGDRGGNNEQFF
. | TRBV19 | CASRVTSQLIHEQYF
medium-sized | TRBV9 | CASSPRDRDEEQYF
few | TRBV11-3 | CASSPGTVSTGEQYF
large | TRBV14 | CASSQARGREAFF
large | TRBV9 | CASSTGATSTDTQYF
. | TRBV6-8 | CASSNTGNQPQHF
medium-sized | TRBV6-8 | CASSERQGLDEQFF
medium-sized | TRBV11-3 | CASSKTSVYTGELFF
. | TRBV19 | CASSTLITGRELFF